A single sample is the source of the 18 T cell receptor beta chains below, sequenced in a study of neurological immune-mediated disorders. TCRdb redid the calling of the 5' RACE reads with MiXCR, one entry per CDR3 protein. The table records approximately 31,000 distinct CDR3 sequences, about 13% of them present only once. The time point denotes: longitudinal time-point 2. The sequenced sample consisted of PBMCs. These receptors all come from a woman aged 40-49 years in good health.

This clonotype was detected ten times or more. J is TRBJ2-3 and V is TRBV7-3, with a weak D call TRBD2 (6 bases). Trimming cost V 1 base and J 1 base, with 12 bases left between them. The germline gives CDR1 SGHTA, CDR2 FQGTGA. The CDR3 runs 16 residues. In DNA, the CDR3 is TGTGCCAGCAGCTTAAGTGGCGGACTACGCACAGATACGCAGTATTTT. This codes for CASSLSGGLRTDTQYF.

The sample holds many counts of this clonotype. This chain connects TRBV7-6 to TRBJ1-1; no clear D gene. This CDR3 has 16 amino acids. Trimming left V 5 bases short and J 2 bases short, with 18 bases between. Per germline, CDR1 SGHVS and CDR2 FNYEAQ. The CDR3 spells CASSPDRRGLNTEAFF. In DNA form, the CDR3 reads TGTGCCAGCAGCCCCGACCGGCGGGGTCTAAACACTGAAGCTTTCTTT.

This clonotype has ten or more counts. This CDR3 is CSARGDLRQGAGNTIYF. As DNA, the CDR3 is TGCAGTGCTAGAGGCGACCTGAGACAGGGTGCTGGAAACACCATATATTTT. The V gene is TRBV20-1, the J gene TRBJ1-3, with 7 bases lining up with TRBD1. CDR3 length: 17 amino acids. CDR1 DFQATT and CDR2 SNEGSKA come from the germline V gene (reference sequence). V lost 1 base and J lost 2; bases outside the gene matches: 11.

This clonotype was recorded at least ten times. The J gene is TRBJ1-2, the V gene TRBV20-1; D is undetermined. Germline CDR1 and CDR2: DFQATT and SNEGSKA (reference sequence). The CDR3 consists of 14 residues. V shed 0 bases and J shed 8 bases, with 16 bases lying between them. The CDR3 here is CSAREVVGRHGYTF. The CDR3 nucleotides read TGCAGTGCTAGAGAAGTGGTGGGAAGGCACGGCTACACCTTC.

Many counts were recorded for this clonotype. The chain links TRBV6-2 or TRBV6-3 to TRBJ1-1; possibly TRBD1 for D (5 bases). V lost 8 bases to trimming and J lost 3 bases, with 19 bases between them. The V gene's germline CDR1 is MNHEY and CDR2 SVGEGT. CDR3 length: 15 residues. The CDR3 coding sequence is TGTGCCAGCCGCCGTCTATGGGGGGAAGACACTGAAGCTTTCTTT. Protein product: CASRRLWGEDTEAFF.

CDR3 sequence (DNA): TGTGCCATCAGTGAGTCGTTGACTAACTATGGCTACACCTTC. This sequence encodes CAISESLTNYGYTF. The chain joins TRBV10-3 to TRBJ1-2; D gene unclear. Germline V CDR1 and CDR2: ENHRY, SYGVKD. Trimming left V 0 bases short and J 0 bases short, with 5 bases between. The CDR3 totals 14 residues.

V is TRBV6-5 and J is TRBJ1-2; D remains unclear. Germline CDR1 reads MNHEY; CDR2 reads SVGAGI. There are 14 residues in the CDR3. V was pared by 6 bases and J by 3 bases, with 14 bases between. The CDR3 coding sequence is TGTGCCAGCAGCCTAGGCACCTCGGACTATGGCTACACCTTC. Its protein is CASSLGTSDYGYTF.

There are many counts of this clonotype. This rearrangement joins TRBV5-1 to TRBJ2-5; D uncertain. Germline CDR1 reads SGHRS; CDR2 reads YFSETQ. The CDR3 length is 14 residues. Trimming cost V 2 bases and J 0 bases, with 8 bases left between them. CDR3 coding DNA: TGCGCCAGCAGCTTTCCGGATTACCAAGAGACCCAGTACTTC. Its translation is CASSFPDYQETQYF.

This clonotype was seen repeatedly, ten times or more. Written as DNA, the CDR3 is TGTGCCACCGCGGACAGGTTGAACACTGAAGCTTTCTTT. Its translation: CATADRLNTEAFF. This chain joins TRBV19 and TRBJ1-1; TRBD1 matches at 7 bases. Germline V gives CDR1 LNHDA, CDR2 SQIVND (reference sequence). With V trimmed by 10 bases and J by 0 bases, 5 bases remained unmatched. The CDR3 has 13 amino acids.

This clonotype has at least ten counts. The V and J genes are TRBV6-1 and TRBJ1-4; D remains ambiguous. The germline V gene has CDR1 MNHNS and CDR2 SASEGT. CDR3 length: 15 residues. Trimming removed 10 bases from V and 0 bases from J, with 15 bases in between. In DNA form, the CDR3 reads TGTGCCACAGTAGGACGGATTGCAACTAATGAAAAACTGTTTTTT. Protein product: CATVGRIATNEKLFF.

The genes are TRBV19 and TRBJ2-1; TRBD1 or TRBD2 may be the D gene (5 bases each). CDR1 is LNHDA and CDR2 is SQIVND in the germline V gene (reference sequence). The CDR3 is made up of 16 amino acids. Trimming removed 3 bases from V and 6 bases from J, with 18 bases in between. The DNA for the CDR3 is TGTGCCAGTAGTATCATAGGAGTGAGGGGAGTCAATGAGCAGTTCTTC. As protein: CASSIIGVRGVNEQFF.

This clonotype has ten or more counts. The rearrangement links TRBV5-5 to TRBJ1-1; 9 bases fit TRBD1. CDR3 length: 17 residues. V was pared by 4 bases and J by 4 bases, with 14 bases of the junction left unmatched. Germline-derived CDR1 and CDR2 are SGHKS and YYEKEE (reference sequence). The CDR3 nucleotides read TGTGCCAGCAGCCGATCCCTAGACAGGGGGGTTTCCACTGAAGCTTTCTTT. Amino acid sequence: CASSRSLDRGVSTEAFF.

A word on this clonotype: A read error may account for a junction end that differs from germline. This chain links TRBV7-8 with TRBJ2-7; perhaps TRBD2 as D (7 bases). Per germline, CDR1 SGHVS and CDR2 FQNEAQ. The CDR3 runs 14 residues. CDR3 DNA sequence: TGTTCCAGCAGGGATGGGGGGGCGGCTTACGAGCAGTACTTC. Translation gives CSSRDGGAAYEQYF.

This clonotype was picked up many times. The chain uses TRBV6-2 or TRBV6-3 and TRBJ2-1; the D gene is possibly TRBD1 (6 bases). The germline V and J ends were trimmed by 4 bases and 1 base, with 17 bases remaining between them. Germline-derived CDR1 and CDR2 are MNHEY and SVGEGT. The CDR3 is 17 amino acids. This CDR3 reads CASSSGTLLISYNEQFF. The CDR3 nucleotides are TGTGCCAGCAGTTCCGGGACACTCCTAATTTCCTACAATGAGCAGTTCTTC.

Ten or more counts support this clonotype. This chain links TRBV7-2 with TRBJ1-1; the D is unclear. The ends were cut back, 8 bases at V and 8 bases at J, with 15 bases in the middle. Germline V lookup: CDR1 SGHTA, CDR2 FQGNSA. The CDR3 has 12 residues. CDR3 in DNA: TGTGCCAGCCACTACTTGGTGGGCGAAGCTTTCTTT. Its protein is CASHYLVGEAFF.

This clonotype was counted at least ten times. CDR3 sequence: CASALGQGAGNTIYF. CDR3 nucleotides: TGTGCCAGCGCGCTCGGGCAGGGGGCTGGAAACACCATATATTTT. The chain combines TRBV6-5 with TRBJ1-3, with TRBD1 matching over 7 bases. The CDR3 consists of 15 residues. The V and J ends lost 8 bases and 2 bases, in that order; junction bases with no gene match: 9. Germline values: CDR1 MNHEY, CDR2 SVGAGI.

This clonotype has ten or more counts. The chain uses TRBV6-2 or TRBV6-3 and TRBJ1-1; 7 bases match TRBD1. Trimming removed 5 bases from V and 5 bases from J; junction bases left unmatched: 11. Germline V gene lookup returns CDR1 MNHEY and CDR2 SVGEGT. The length of the CDR3 is 15 residues. As DNA, the CDR3 is TGTGCCAGCAGTGCGGACAGGACCGGGGAAACTGAAGCTTTCTTT. It yields the protein CASSADRTGETEAFF.

This clonotype was seen at least ten times. The V call is TRBV4-2, the J call TRBJ2-3; 9 bases agree with TRBD2. Germline V CDR1 and CDR2: LGHNA, YNFKEQ. Trimming cost V 0 bases and J 5 bases; bases outside gene matches: 3. The CDR3 is 15 amino acids. CDR3 sequence reads: CASSQDLAGRDTQYF. CDR3 DNA: TGTGCCAGCAGCCAAGATCTAGCGGGGAGAGATACGCAGTATTTT.